A selection of T cell receptor beta chains follows, all from one sample in a study of siplizumab effects on memory and regulatory T cells. TCRdb's copy holds only in-frame clones and misses some; the assay was immunoSEQ multiplex PCR. Among tens of thousands of clones listed, about 97% were seen once. Input material: naive CD4+ T cells sorted from blood. The receptor source for this set is a human donor in good health. Each CDR3 is given with its conserved first and last residue. Each record gives: V gene, J gene, D gene, clone size, CDR3 protein, CDR3 DNA. The D gene is left open where the match is weak. Clone size is stated in some rows and not others, as once, few, many or a class when expanded.

>TRBV11-2|TRBJ1-1|NA|NA
CASSLAGFGTEAFF
TGTGCCAGCAGCTTAGCAGGGTTTGGCACTGAAGCTTTCTTT
>TRBV7-2|TRBJ1-6|NA|NA
CASSPQLQPSPLHF
TGTGCCAGCAGCCCTCAGCTGCAACCTTCACCCCTCCACTTT
>TRBV19|TRBJ1-6|NA|once
CASSIAGSSYNSPLHF
TGTGCCAGTAGTATCGCAGGGAGCTCCTATAATTCACCCCTCCACTTT
>TRBV7-9|TRBJ2-1|NA|NA
CASSPGNEQFF
TGTGCCAGCAGCCCTGGGAATGAGCAGTTCTTC
>TRBV6-1|TRBJ1-1|NA|NA
CASSEHSDTEAFF
TGTGCCAGCAGTGAACATTCGGACACTGAAGCTTTCTTT
>TRBV4-1|TRBJ2-5|NA|NA
CASSTRTVYQLSPQETQYF
TGCGCCAGCAGCACCCGGACAGTGTACCAGCTCTCACCCCAAGAGACCCAGTACTTC
>TRBV19|TRBJ1-5|NA|few
CASSGDRNQPQHF
TGTGCCAGTAGCGGGGATCGGAATCAGCCCCAGCATTTT
>TRBV4-1|TRBJ2-7|NA|NA
CASSHPGLYEQYF
TGCGCCAGCAGCCATCCGGGCCTCTACGAGCAGTACTTC
>TRBV15|TRBJ2-5|NA|NA
CATSRDDFRGGETQYF
TGTGCCACCAGCAGAGATGATTTCAGGGGGGGAGAGACCCAGTACTTC
>TRBV6-5|TRBJ1-3|NA|NA
CASSLNRAKSGNTIYF
TGTGCCAGCAGTTTGAACAGAGCTAAGTCTGGAAACACCATATATTTT
>TRBV13|TRBJ2-5|NA|NA
CASSNPGPQYF
TGTGCCAGCAGTAACCCGGGACCCCAGTACTTC
>TRBV30|TRBJ1-6|NA|NA
CAWTGSYNSPLHF
TGTGCCTGGACGGGTTCCTATAATTCACCCCTCCACTTT
>TRBV6-5|TRBJ2-3|NA|NA
CASSYSLGFSDTQYF
TGTGCCAGCAGTTACTCTCTAGGGTTCTCAGATACGCAGTATTTT
>TRBV9|TRBJ2-4|NA|NA
CASSRADKDTIQYF
TGTGCCAGTTCGAGGGCTGATAAGGATACTATTCAGTACTTC
>TRBV29-1|TRBJ2-1|TRBD2|NA
CSVQIAGLFDEQFF
TGCAGCGTCCAAATAGCGGGACTCTTCGATGAGCAGTTCTTC
>TRBV15|TRBJ2-7|TRBD2|NA
CATSMGPLAGFPPYEQYF
TGTGCCACCAGCATGGGGCCGCTAGCGGGCTTCCCCCCCTACGAGCAGTACTTC
>TRBV6-6|TRBJ1-4|NA|NA
CASSRTQGSKLFF
TGTGCCAGCAGTCGAACGCAGGGCTCAAAACTGTTTTTT
>TRBV7-9|TRBJ1-1|NA|NA
CASSLGQVGTEAFF
TGTGCCAGCAGCTTAGGACAGGTCGGCACTGAAGCTTTCTTT
>TRBV11-1|TRBJ2-7|NA|NA
CASSLEGLSYEQYF
TGTGCCAGCAGCTTGGAGGGACTTTCCTACGAGCAGTACTTC
>TRBV5-1|TRBJ2-7|NA|once
CASSLAERGGEQYF
TGCGCCAGCAGCTTGGCCGAAAGGGGGGGCGAGCAGTACTTC
>TRBV11-2|TRBJ2-2|NA|NA
CASRHGVTGELFF
TGTGCCAGCAGACATGGGGTTACCGGGGAGCTGTTTTTT
>TRBV14|TRBJ1-4|TRBD1|NA
CASSQVGTGGGKLFF
TGTGCCAGCAGCCAAGTCGGGACAGGGGGCGGCAAACTGTTTTTT
>TRBV11-3|TRBJ2-3|NA|NA
CASSLEAGYDTQYF
TGTGCCAGCAGCTTAGAGGCGGGATATGATACGCAGTATTTT
>TRBV7-2|TRBJ2-2|NA|NA
CASSLRGQNTGELFF
TGTGCCAGCAGCTTACGGGGACAGAACACCGGGGAGCTGTTTTTT
>TRBV7-8|TRBJ2-4|TRBD2|NA
CASSLLRLAGKNIQYF
TGTGCCAGCAGCTTGTTGAGACTAGCGGGAAAAAACATTCAGTACTTC
>TRBV6-6|TRBJ1-5|NA|NA
CASVQGNNQPQHF
TGTGCCAGCGTACAGGGAAACAATCAGCCCCAGCATTTT
>TRBV6-1|TRBJ1-2|NA|NA
CASSGSGAGGYTF
TGTGCCAGCAGCGGCTCGGGGGCAGGTGGCTACACCTTC
>TRBV15|TRBJ2-6|TRBD1|NA
CATSRPGQGPAGANVLTF
TGTGCCACCAGCAGACCGGGACAGGGGCCCGCTGGGGCCAACGTCCTGACTTTC
>TRBV19|TRBJ1-5|NA|NA
CASSIGGQGRSNQPQHF
TGTGCCAGTAGTATAGGGGGTCAGGGGCGAAGCAATCAGCCCCAGCATTTT
>TRBV7-6|TRBJ2-2|NA|NA
CASSLTRVDTGELFF
TGTGCCAGCAGCCTGACTAGGGTAGACACCGGGGAGCTGTTTTTT
>TRBV18|TRBJ1-1|TRBD1|NA
CASSRDRANTEAFF
TGTGCCAGCTCACGGGACAGAGCGAACACTGAAGCTTTCTTT
>TRBV6-1|TRBJ1-4|NA|NA
CAVRRWSNEKLFF
TGTGCCGTGAGACGGTGGTCTAATGAAAAACTGTTTTTT
>TRBV6-5|TRBJ2-1|TRBD1|NA
CASSFGTGAGEQFF
TGTGCCAGCAGTTTCGGGACAGGGGCTGGTGAGCAGTTCTTC
>TRBV5-4|TRBJ2-2|TRBD2|NA
CASSPGLAGNTGELFF
TGTGCCAGCAGCCCAGGACTAGCGGGGAACACCGGGGAGCTGTTTTTT
>TRBV29-1|TRBJ1-1|NA|NA
CSVRTVNTEAFF
TGCAGCGTTCGGACGGTGAACACTGAAGCTTTCTTT
>TRBV10-2|TRBJ2-3|TRBD2|once
CASSEGLAGLGDTQYF
TGCGCCAGCAGTGAGGGACTAGCGGGACTTGGTGATACGCAGTATTTT
>TRBV29-1|TRBJ2-5|TRBD1|NA
CSVPTGGALETQYF
TGCAGCGTACCGACAGGGGGCGCTTTAGAGACCCAGTACTTC
>TRBV7-2|TRBJ1-1|NA|NA
CASSPAGTENTEAFF
TGTGCCAGCAGCCCCGCCGGGACGGAGAACACTGAAGCTTTCTTT
>TRBV30|TRBJ1-5|NA|NA
CAWSLTSNQPQHF
TGTGCCTGGAGTCTTACATCGAATCAGCCCCAGCATTTT
>TRBV30|TRBJ1-1|NA|NA
CAWSKTGSIRGAFF
TGTGCCTGGAGTAAAACAGGGTCCATCAGGGGAGCTTTCTTT
>TRBV6-6|TRBJ1-3|NA|NA
CASRKDGGNTIYF
TGTGCCAGCAGAAAGGACGGAGGAAACACCATATATTTT